These 22 T cell receptor beta chains originate from one sample sequenced in a study of OX40 agonist ivuxolimab in advanced cancers. Libraries were prepared by immunoSEQ multiplex PCR; TCRdb keeps only in-frame clonotypes and omits some of them. The sample lists roughly 38,000 clones, 70% to 85% occurring once. The material was CD4+ or CD8+ T cells sorted from blood, obtained in a trial of the OX40 agonist ivuxolimab. Every receptor here comes from an adult with an advanced solid tumor such as melanoma, head and neck, liver or kidney cancer.

This rearrangement joins TRBV30 to TRBJ1-3; D gene ambiguous. The V and J ends lost 0 bases and 4 bases respectively, with 7 bases between them. CDR1 GTSNPN and CDR2 SVGIG come from the germline V gene (reference sequence). The CDR3 extends over 13 amino acids. The CDR3 reads CAWSVSLGNTIYF. In nucleotides, the CDR3 is TGTGCCTGGAGTGTTTCCTTGGGAAACACCATATATTTT. Drawing the rest from reference TRBV30 and TRBJ1-3, the complete variable domain is SQTIHQWPATLVQPVGSPLSLECTVEGTSNPNLYWYRQAAGRGLQLLFYSVGIGQISSEVPQNLSASRPQDRQFILSSKKLLLSDSGFYLCAWSVSLGNTIYFGEGSWLTVV.

The rearrangement uses TRBV19 and TRBJ2-6; TRBD2 might be the D (5 bases). Germline V gene sequence: CDR1 LNHDA, CDR2 SQIVND (reference sequence). The CDR3 totals 16 residues. V was pared by 7 bases and J by 0 bases, with 13 bases between. CDR3 nucleotides: TGTGCCAGTAAGTCTAGCCTGTCCTCTGGGGCCAACGTCCTGACTTTC. It translates to CASKSSLSSGANVLTF.

The chain combines TRBV6-6 with TRBJ2-1, with 9 nucleotides matching TRBD1. The CDR3 is 14 residues long. Germline V gene lookup returns CDR1 MNHNY and CDR2 SVGAGI (reference sequence). V lost 7 bases, J lost 4 bases, and 5 bases stayed unmatched. CDR3: CASTGQGGYNEQFF. The CDR3 DNA sequence: TGTGCCAGCACGGGACAGGGAGGATACAATGAGCAGTTCTTC.

The genes are TRBV7-9 and TRBJ2-2; no clear D. The germline V gene encodes CDR1 SEHNR and CDR2 FQNEAQ (reference sequence). This CDR3 is built from 12 residues. The V gene lost 5 bases and the J gene lost 3 bases, with 4 bases spanning the gap. The CDR3 DNA sequence: TGTGCCAGCAGCCCTTACACCGGGGAGCTGTTTTTT. It translates to CASSPYTGELFF.

V is TRBV5-1 and J is TRBJ2-5, with a weak D call TRBD2 (5 bases). The last part of the DNA fits TRBJ2-7 better; the J call may be wrong. This CDR3 has 15 amino acids. Germline CDR1 is SGHRS and CDR2 is YFSETQ. The CDR3 spells CASSLDERSSYEQYF. CDR3 DNA: TGCGCCAGCAGCTTGGATGAGCGGTCCTCCTACGAGCAGTACTTC.

The J gene is TRBJ2-7, the V gene TRBV9; no definite D call. V was shortened by 0 bases and J by 2 bases, with 12 bases between the two germline ends. CDR1 is SGDLS, CDR2 YYNGEE, per germline. The CDR3 is made up of 15 amino acids. The CDR3 nucleotides are TGTGCCAGCAGCGTAGGTTTTCGTTTGACCTACGAGCAGTACTTC. This translates into CASSVGFRLTYEQYF.

The chain couples TRBV5-4 to TRBJ2-5; no firm D call. Trimming stripped 4 bases from V and 3 bases from J, with 13 bases between. Germline V gene sequence: CDR1 SGHNT, CDR2 YYREEE (reference sequence). The CDR3 has 14 amino acids. In nucleotides, the CDR3 is TGTGCCAGCAGCCCCTCACGATACAAAGAGACCCAGTACTTC. Translation gives CASSPSRYKETQYF.

The CDR3 loop is CASSLPGTGGMDTEAFF. The CDR3 DNA reads TGTGCCAGCAGCCTGCCCGGGACAGGGGGCATGGACACTGAAGCTTTCTTT. V usage is TRBV5-8 and J usage is TRBJ1-1, with 12 bases aligning to TRBD1. V trimming: 4 bases; J trimming: 3 bases; junction bases outside the gene matches: 10. Germline CDR1 is SGHTS and CDR2 is YDEGEE. This CDR3 has 17 residues.

The gene calls are TRBV5-6 and TRBJ2-5; 8 positions match TRBD1. CDR3 length equals 13 residues. From germline, CDR1 is SGHDT and CDR2 YYEEEE. With V trimmed by 4 bases and J by 4 bases, 3 bases remained unmatched. The CDR3 protein is CASSQTGGETQYF. CDR3 nucleotides: TGTGCCAGCAGCCAAACAGGGGGAGAGACCCAGTACTTC.

The rearrangement joins TRBV7-2 to TRBJ1-1; maybe TRBD1 (6 bases). The CDR3 totals 13 residues. V was cut by 5 bases and J by 10 bases, with 17 bases left in between. Germline V gene lookup returns CDR1 SGHTA and CDR2 FQGNSA. The CDR3 is CASSLRQASSAFF. In nucleotides, the CDR3 is TGTGCCAGCAGCCTTAGACAGGCATCGTCAGCTTTCTTT.

This sequence joins TRBV7-2 and TRBJ2-7; D tentatively reads TRBD1 or TRBD2 (5 bases each). CDR1 and CDR2 from the germline V gene are SGHTA and FQGNSA. Deletions cut 0 bases from V and 2 bases from J, with 11 bases between. The CDR3 covers 15 residues. The CDR3 bases are TGTGCCAGCAGCTTAGCGTACGGGGCCCCCTACGAGCAGTACTTC. This gives the protein CASSLAYGAPYEQYF.

This CDR3 is CASSLGPSGGAQTQYF. DNA of the CDR3: TGTGCCAGCAGCTTAGGACCTAGCGGGGGGGCTCAGACCCAGTACTTC. The rearrangement uses TRBV11-2 and TRBJ2-5; 12 positions agree with TRBD2. This CDR3 has 16 amino acids. Losses at the gene ends were 1 base for V and 6 bases for J; bases not matched to a gene: 6. Germline CDR1 reads SGHAT; CDR2 reads FQNNGV.

The table lists this clone with a few counts. The rearrangement joins TRBV5-1 to TRBJ2-3; D is uncertain. The CDR3 loop spans 11 amino acids. In germline, CDR1 is SGHRS, CDR2 YFSETQ. V gave up 5 bases and J gave up 7 bases, with 8 bases separating them. As DNA, the CDR3 is TGCGCCAGCAGGTTAGGATATACGCAGTATTTT. Translated, it gives CASRLGYTQYF.

The chain couples TRBV5-1 to TRBJ2-3, with 10 bases fitting TRBD2. V shed 2 bases, J shed 3 bases, and the junction held 0 bases outside the gene matches. The CDR3 has 14 amino acids. CDR1 and CDR2 from the germline V gene are SGHRS and YFSETQ. This CDR3 is CASSFSGGTDTQYF. CDR3 DNA sequence: TGCGCCAGCAGCTTTAGCGGGGGGACAGATACGCAGTATTTT.

The rearrangement joins TRBV2 to TRBJ1-5; 7 nucleotides match TRBD1. This CDR3 is built from 17 residues. Per germline, CDR1 SNHLY and CDR2 FYNNEI. V trimming: 6 bases; J trimming: 3 bases; junction bases outside the gene matches: 14. The CDR3 DNA reads as TGTGCCAGCAGGTCCCGGGACAGCCTACGGGACAATCAGCCCCAGCATTTT. This encodes CASRSRDSLRDNQPQHF.

The chain has TRBV6-1 and TRBJ2-2, with D uncertain. Trimming stripped 5 bases from V and 5 bases from J, with 12 bases between. CDR1 and CDR2 from the germline V gene are MNHNS and SASEGT. The length of the CDR3 is 14 residues. The CDR3 DNA is TGTGCCAGCAGTTATAACAGATTTACCGGGGAGCTGTTTTTT. Protein: CASSYNRFTGELFF.

The chain couples TRBV12-5 to TRBJ2-5; 12 bases are shared with TRBD2. This CDR3 comprises 17 residues. CDR1 LGHNT and CDR2 FRNRAP come from the germline V gene. V dropped 1 base and J dropped 4; count of bases not matched to a gene: 7. The CDR3 region is CASGLAGGLAGIETQYF. The DNA for the CDR3 is TGTGCTAGTGGTTTGGCCGGAGGACTAGCGGGGATAGAGACCCAGTACTTC.

This clone showed up just once. V is TRBV4-3 and J is TRBJ2-7, with 10 bases matching TRBD1. The CDR3 is made up of 18 amino acids. With V trimmed by 0 bases and J by 2 bases, 10 bases remained unmatched. Germline values: CDR1 LGHNA, CDR2 YSLEER. The DNA of the CDR3 is TGCGCCAGCAGCCAAGACCATACAAGGGACAGGGGAGCCTACGAGCAGTACTTC. Protein product: CASSQDHTRDRGAYEQYF.

The chain carries TRBV18 and TRBJ1-4, with D possibly matching TRBD1 (5 bases). V was cut by 6 bases and J by 6 bases, with 17 bases left in between. The length of the CDR3 is 15 residues. Germline values: CDR1 KGHSH, CDR2 LQKENI. CDR3 sequence: CASSPMRGQDEKLFF. CDR3 DNA: TGTGCCAGCTCCCCCATGAGGGGCCAGGATGAAAAACTGTTTTTT.

This rearrangement joins TRBV7-8 to TRBJ2-4, with TRBD1 matching over 7 bases. The germline V gene encodes CDR1 SGHVS and CDR2 FQNEAQ. The J segment lost 3 bases and the V segment lost 2 bases, leaving 10 bases of the junction unmatched. This CDR3 region has 17 residues. The CDR3 spells CASSLYEGRQGKNIQYF. The CDR3 DNA reads TGTGCCAGCAGCTTATATGAAGGACGACAGGGCAAAAACATTCAGTACTTC.

The rearrangement joins TRBV25-1 to TRBJ2-3, with TRBD2 matching over 11 bases. CDR3 length equals 16 residues. With V trimmed by 4 bases and J by 1 base, 4 bases remained unmatched. Germline-derived CDR1 and CDR2 are MGHDK and SYGVNS. The CDR3 loop reads CASSGLAGGGTDTQYF. DNA of the CDR3: TGTGCCAGCAGTGGCCTAGCGGGGGGTGGCACAGATACGCAGTATTTT.

This clone has only a few counts. The chain couples TRBV7-2 to TRBJ2-7; TRBD1 aligns across 10 bases. J lost 2 bases, V lost 4 bases, and 2 bases had no gene match. Germline V gene data show CDR1 as SGHTA and CDR2 as FQGNSA. CDR3 size: 14 residues. In DNA, the CDR3 is TGTGCCAGCAGCTGGGACAGGGGCCCCTACGAGCAGTACTTC. Protein sequence: CASSWDRGPYEQYF. Full variable domain (missing parts from reference TRBV7-2 and TRBJ2-7): GAGVSQSPSNKVTEKGKDVELRCDPISGHTALYWYRQSLGQGLEFLIYFQGNSAPDKSGLPSDRFSAERTGGSVSTLTIQRTQQEDSAVYLCASSWDRGPYEQYFGPGTRLTVT.